What follows are 17 T cell receptor beta chains derived from one specimen sequenced in a study of CXCR3-negative and CXCR3-positive naive CD8 T cells. Study results and limitations: Compared with CXCR3-negative naive cells, CXCR3-positive naive cells showed more hydrophobic TRB CDR3s.

No antigens are known for them. It was by 5' RACE with UMI labels that the TRB cDNA libraries were prepared. With the 5' RACE reads reprocessed, TCRdb shows one record per CDR3 protein and no DNA. This table holds about 140,000 distinct CDR3 sequences. Specimen: naive CXCR3+ CD8+ T cells from blood. The subset was: CD45RO-CCR7+CD27+CD95- naive CD8+ T cells expressing CXCR3 (TNR3+). Receptor source: a human donor in good health. Some clones in this sample may be carry-over from other donors' samples.

The V call is TRBV29-1, the J call TRBJ2-1; the TRBD1 assignment by TCRdb is unverifiable without DNA. There are 15 residues in the CDR3. From germline, CDR1 is SQVTM and CDR2 ANQGSEA. CDR3 region: CSACVQGGPYNEQFF.

This chain uses TRBV12-3 or TRBV12-4 with TRBJ2-4. The CDR3 has 14 amino acids. CDR3 region: CASSLAIAKNIQYF.

The chain combines TRBV6-1 with TRBJ1-5. CDR1 is MNHNS and CDR2 is SASEGT in the germline V gene. The CDR3 covers 14 residues. The CDR3 sequence: CASSLGRDLQPQHF.

This chain uses TRBV4-1 with TRBJ2-3; TCRdb picks TRBD2, but there is no DNA to check that call. Germline lookup yields CDR1 MGHRA and CDR2 YSYEKL. CDR3 length equals 12 residues. The CDR3 sequence is CASSQVGVLTHF.

The chain employs TRBV7-2 and TRBJ1-2; TCRdb returns TRBD1, unconfirmable since there is no DNA. The CDR3 has 14 amino acids. CDR1 is SGHTA, CDR2 FQGNSA, per germline. The CDR3 reads CASSLTTGLSGYTF. Using reference TRBV7-2 and TRBJ1-2 for the parts outside the CDR3, the full variable domain is GAGVSQSPSNKVTEKGKDVELRCDPISGHTALYWYRQSLGQGLEFLIYFQGNSAPDKSGLPSDRFSAERTGGSVSTLTIQRTQQEDSAVYLCASSLTTGLSGYTFGSGTRLTVV.

This chain links TRBV30 with TRBJ1-1. Germline values: CDR1 GTSNPN, CDR2 SVGIG (reference sequence). The length of the CDR3 is 14 residues. The CDR3 sequence is CAWTPHTMNTEAFF.

J is TRBJ2-3 and V is TRBV4-3; TCRdb gives TRBD1 as the D gene, but with no DNA this cannot be confirmed. The CDR3 loop spans 16 amino acids. Germline V gene sequence: CDR1 LGHNA, CDR2 YSLEER. The CDR3 sequence: CASSQAHDRVTDTQYF.

The CDR3 loop is CASRRTGELFF. V is TRBV12-3 or TRBV12-4 and J is TRBJ2-2. This CDR3 contains 11 residues.

The rearrangement joins TRBV4-3 to TRBJ2-3. This CDR3 is built from 14 residues. Looked up from germline, CDR1 is LGHNA and CDR2 is YSLEER. CDR3 residues: CASSQEFGTDTQYF.

The chain links TRBV7-2 to TRBJ2-5; the D gene TCRdb calls, TRBD1, cannot be checked with no DNA. Germline CDR1 reads SGHTA; CDR2 reads FQGNSA. The CDR3 covers 17 residues. The CDR3 is CASSPRRPGQMQETQYF.

V is TRBV27 and J is TRBJ2-7; the TCRdb D gene call, TRBD2, has no DNA to confirm it. Per the germline V gene, CDR1 is MNHEY and CDR2 is SMNVEV (reference sequence). The length of the CDR3 is 17 residues. This CDR3 is CASSPVAGTSGPYEQYF.

The rearrangement uses TRBV7-7 and TRBJ2-1; the D call of TRBD2 rests on TCRdb alone, since no DNA is present to check it. Germline-derived CDR1 and CDR2 are SSHAT and FNYEAQ (reference sequence). The length of the CDR3 is 16 residues. The CDR3 here is CASSLGGTLEGNEQFF.

The CDR3 here is CAISEPGSLNYEQYF. V is TRBV10-3 and J is TRBJ2-7; TCRdb designates TRBD1, a call that cannot be tested without DNA. This CDR3 is built from 15 residues. CDR1 and CDR2 (germline): ENHRY, SYGVKD.

V usage is TRBV28 and J usage is TRBJ2-7; TCRdb outputs TRBD1, but without DNA this stays unchecked. From germline, CDR1 is MDHEN and CDR2 SYDVKM. This CDR3 region has 13 residues. CDR3 sequence reads: CASSRRQFYEQYF.

V and J are TRBV6-6 and TRBJ2-1; the TCRdb D gene call, TRBD1, has no DNA to confirm it. Germline V CDR1 and CDR2: MNHNY, SVGAGI (reference sequence). CDR3 length: 15 amino acids. CDR3 protein: CASTEGAGPYNEQFF.

The V gene is TRBV4-1, the J gene TRBJ2-7. CDR3 length equals 15 residues. CDR1 is MGHRA and CDR2 is YSYEKL in the germline V gene. CDR3 in amino acids: CASSQVRSDTYEQYF.

This chain joins TRBV5-6 and TRBJ2-1; absent DNA, TCRdb's TRBD1 call cannot be checked. The CDR3 runs to 14 residues. Germline CDR1 and CDR2: SGHDT and YYEEEE. CDR3 region: CASSFGGTSNEQFF.